This section outlines one T cell receptor (beta chain) sequence together with its context. This clonotype was seen a single time. Its antigen target is currently unknown. A much larger clone sits a single nucleotide away, making a read error possible. Library preparation employed multiplex PCR. The reads were generated on an Illumina HiSeq 2500. TCRbeta libraries were constructed through three rounds of nested PCR with primers (Table S4) according to protocols modified from ARM-PCR. Before sequencing, PCR products of 200-500 bp were cut from the gel and purified using the QIAquick gel extraction kit. Processing in the source paper ran as follows. Reads were cleaned with Trimmomatic, merged with FLASH into complete CDR3 sequences, and assigned to V(D)J germline segments with MiTCR. Clonal diversity was calculated as the inverse Simpson's index using VDJtools. A read counted as productive if the sequence was in-frame and lacked a premature stop codon. TCRdb's own reprocessing of the public reads used fastp at Q25 and MiXCR and kept productive beta chains. One record per CDR3 amino acid sequence lists the most common genes and DNA. The V and J calls were not made by the authors but by TCRdb's processing. A total of about 110,000 distinct CDR3 sequences appear in this sample, roughly 74% of them only once. About 39% of the sample lies in the top ten.

The data were taken from a study of tumor and adjacent non-tumor tissue in lung cancer (dated by TCRdb to about 2018). In terms of the full investigation: Patients with adenocarcinoma (over 11), squamous cell carcinoma (2) and small cell lung cancer (1) were included in the cohort. TCRbeta CDR3 sequencing was performed on 30 to 35 paired specimens, with one tumor sample and one normal lung sample collected per patient. Bulk TCRbeta repertoires were compared between lung tumor tissue and matched distant non-tumor lung tissue obtained from more than twelve lung cancer patients. A total of fewer than 150 million productive TCRbeta reads were generated by sequencing, corresponding to an average of about 4.17 million reads per sample. Among the approximately 15 patients, ages ranged from about 30 to 80 years, roughly 10 were men and 5 were women, and disease was TNM stage I to III. Findings and caveats that apply to the study as a whole: Only around 15 patients were included in the cohort, and the need for larger samples and more detailed clinical data was noted by the authors. TCR diversity (inverse Simpson) was significantly higher in tumor than in normal lung tissue (about 400 vs 180, P = 0.0075, Mann-Whitney U test). The sequencing platform is not named in the methods, and unique molecular identifiers are not mentioned. The top 100 clones accounted for a significantly larger cumulative portion of the repertoire in normal lung than in tumor tissue. Peripheral blood was not sequenced, so blood TCRbeta repertoires in these lung cancer patients were not examined. Younger patients had significantly higher TCR diversity, and higher tumor TCR diversity was associated with shorter overall and disease-free survival.

RNA was isolated from bulk unsorted tissue, and RNA quality was assessed with a NanoDrop ND-1000 and an Agilent 2100. Newly diagnosed lung cancer patients without prior chemotherapy who had been admitted for thoracic surgery in China between August and November 2014 were enrolled as donors. Patients with previous radiotherapy or chemotherapy, or with another concurrent cancer, were excluded from the study. Pieces of surgical tissue measuring 1-2 cm3 were kept in RNAlater solution and held at -80 degrees C until needed. Sequencing was carried out using lung tumor tissue. This sequence was found in an older woman with non-small cell lung cancer.

The nucleotide sequence reads as follows: TGCAGTGCTAGAGATCCACAGGGAGGTGCCGGGGGGCTGTTTTTT. It encodes CSARDPQGGAGGLFF. The chain uses TRBV20-1 and TRBJ2-2; the D gene may be TRBD1 or TRBD2, since each aligns over 6 bases. From the cysteine through the phenylalanine, the CDR3 covers 15 amino acids. CDR3 DNA is the only sequence kept; it has 45 bases, read in frame from the first base. From the germline V gene (reference sequence), CDR1 is DFQATT and CDR2 is SNEGSKA.